The source of this T cell receptor beta chain is a study of blood T cell repertoires in COVID-19. About the study: Acute-phase and convalescent COVID-19 samples originated in the United States, Italy and Spain. T cells, B-cell-depleted T cells, or PBMCs provided the cDNA or gDNA that served as material.

The V end lost 6 bases, the J end lost 1 base, and 16 bases lay between the germline ends. The CDR3 length is 15 residues. Germline V gene data show CDR1 as SGHRS and CDR2 as YFSETQ. Under the authors' procedure: For nucleated cells, counts were estimated from reference gene primer amplification. TCRdb's table, derived via immunoSEQ multiplex PCR, lists solely in-frame clones and lacks some. For V, J and clone size, that table is used; D and trimming come from the DNA. The sample carries 160,000 or so clones, 90% recorded once. Material: peripheral blood. J is TRBJ1-2 and V is TRBV5-1; D is perhaps TRBD1 (6 bases). This sequence was found in a man in his sixties with active or convalescent COVID-19. The CDR3 DNA follows: TGCGCCAGCAAGACTCAGGGGACCGTTAACTATGGCTACACCTTC. This translates into CASKTQGTVNYGYTF.